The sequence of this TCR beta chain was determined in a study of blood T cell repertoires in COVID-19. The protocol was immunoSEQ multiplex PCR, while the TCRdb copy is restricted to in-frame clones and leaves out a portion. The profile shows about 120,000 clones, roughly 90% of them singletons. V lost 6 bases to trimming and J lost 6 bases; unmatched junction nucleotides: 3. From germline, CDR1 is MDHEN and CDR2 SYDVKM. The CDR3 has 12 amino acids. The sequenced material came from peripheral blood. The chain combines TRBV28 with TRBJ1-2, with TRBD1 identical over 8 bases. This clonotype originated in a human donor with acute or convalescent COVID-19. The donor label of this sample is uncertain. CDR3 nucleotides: TGTGCCAGCAGCGGACAGGGTCATGGCTACACCTTC. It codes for CASSGQGHGYTF.